The next 29 T cell receptor beta chains were all read from a single sample in a study of CXCR3-negative and CXCR3-positive naive CD8 T cells. Study-wide results and caveats: Against CXCR3-negative naive cells, CXCR3-positive naive cells showed more hydrophobic TRB CDR3s.

No cognate antigen is known for these TCRs. UMI-labeled 5' RACE yielded the TRB cDNA libraries. Reanalyzing the 5' RACE reads, TCRdb keeps one entry per CDR3 protein, without DNA. This sample's table has roughly 100,000 distinct CDR3 sequences. Sequenced: naive CXCR3+ CD8+ T cells from blood. The subset denotes: CD45RO-CCR7+CD27+CD95- naive CD8+ T cells expressing CXCR3 (TNR3+). The origin of the receptors is a human donor in good health. Some clones in this sample may be carry-over from other donors' samples.

V and J are TRBV12-3 or TRBV12-4 and TRBJ2-1. The CDR3 has 14 residues. CDR3: CAGPLAGESNEQFF.

The J gene is TRBJ2-7, the V gene TRBV29-1; the D call of TRBD2 rests on TCRdb alone, since no DNA is present to check it. Germline assignment: CDR1 SQVTM and CDR2 ANQGSEA. The CDR3 consists of 12 residues. CDR3 sequence reads: CSVRAEPYEQYF.

This sequence joins TRBV7-9 and TRBJ1-2; TCRdb reports TRBD1, a call that lacks DNA to check it against. The CDR3 has 15 amino acids. The germline V gene has CDR1 SEHNR and CDR2 FQNEAQ (reference sequence). The CDR3 here is CASSSSRTRYYGYTF.

The CDR3 loop is CSVEDPSRDSRTYEQYF. The chain employs TRBV29-1 and TRBJ2-7; there is no DNA to check the TCRdb D call of TRBD2. The germline V gene encodes CDR1 SQVTM and CDR2 ANQGSEA. The CDR3 totals 17 residues.

This sequence joins TRBV20-1 and TRBJ1-1; the TCRdb call, TRBD1, lacks DNA for checking. This CDR3 spans 13 amino acids. CDR1 and CDR2 (germline): DFQATT, SNEGSKA (reference sequence). CDR3: CSATRTGRTEAFF.

The V call is TRBV7-8, the J call TRBJ2-7; absent DNA, TCRdb's TRBD1 call cannot be checked. The CDR3 covers 14 residues. Germline CDR1 SGHVS, CDR2 FQNEAQ. The CDR3 sequence is CASISDREGYEQYF.

The chain uses TRBV3-1 and TRBJ1-2; no DNA is available, so the TRBD1 call from TCRdb remains unchecked. CDR3 size: 13 residues. Germline loops: CDR1 LGHDT, CDR2 YNNKEL (reference sequence). The CDR3 region is CASRDRGNYGYTF.

V is TRBV7-2 and J is TRBJ2-7; the D call of TRBD2 rests on TCRdb alone, since no DNA is present to check it. The CDR3 sequence is 16 residues long. The V gene's germline CDR1 is SGHTA and CDR2 FQGNSA. CDR3: CASSPAGLAAPYEQYF.

This rearrangement joins TRBV2 to TRBJ2-1; absent DNA, TCRdb's TRBD2 call cannot be checked. Germline values: CDR1 SNHLY, CDR2 FYNNEI. CDR3 length: 14 amino acids. The chain's CDR3 is CASSELAGGGLQFF.

This chain joins TRBV12-3 or TRBV12-4 and TRBJ2-7; the D call of TRBD1 rests on TCRdb alone, since no DNA is present to check it. CDR3 length equals 14 residues. CDR3 protein: CASSGDRGIYEQYF.

The chain employs TRBV7-8 and TRBJ2-7; the TRBD1 assignment by TCRdb is unverifiable without DNA. The CDR3 has 11 amino acids. Germline V CDR1 and CDR2: SGHVS, FQNEAQ. This CDR3 is CASSLTGEQYF.

The chain has TRBV30 and TRBJ2-7; as DNA is missing, the TRBD1 call by TCRdb cannot be tested. The length of the CDR3 is 13 residues. In germline, CDR1 is GTSNPN, CDR2 SVGIG (reference sequence). CDR3 amino acids: CAWGDSEAYEQYF.

The rearrangement joins TRBV12-3 or TRBV12-4 to TRBJ2-5; checking the TCRdb D call of TRBD1 is not possible without DNA. The CDR3 runs 13 residues. The CDR3 spells CASSAPEEVTQYF.

The chain uses TRBV7-2 and TRBJ2-7; there is no DNA to check the TCRdb D call of TRBD1. Germline V gene data show CDR1 as SGHTA and CDR2 as FQGNSA. This CDR3 is built from 13 residues. CDR3 residues: CASSIGQTYEQYF.

This chain connects TRBV5-1 to TRBJ2-7; TCRdb's assignment of TRBD1 cannot be checked, as there is no DNA. From germline, CDR1 is SGHRS and CDR2 YFSETQ. The CDR3 loop spans 14 amino acids. The CDR3 sequence: CASSNRDRTYEQYF.

The V and J genes are TRBV18 and TRBJ2-1; as DNA is missing, the TRBD2 call by TCRdb cannot be tested. This CDR3 contains 14 residues. Looked up from germline, CDR1 is KGHSH and CDR2 is LQKENI. The chain's CDR3 is CASSPPSGIGEQFF.

The V and J genes are TRBV6-2 or TRBV6-3 and TRBJ2-1. The CDR3 has 13 residues. Germline CDR1 reads MNHEY; CDR2 reads SVGEGT. The CDR3: CASSYFVGDEQFF.

The rearrangement links TRBV7-2 to TRBJ2-1; with no DNA, the TCRdb D assignment of TRBD2 cannot be verified. The germline gives CDR1 SGHTA, CDR2 FQGNSA. The CDR3 has 15 amino acids. This chain's CDR3 is CASSPVAGVYNEQFF.

The chain links TRBV28 to TRBJ2-7; TCRdb designates TRBD2, a call that cannot be tested without DNA. The germline V gene encodes CDR1 MDHEN and CDR2 SYDVKM. This CDR3 has 16 amino acids. Here the CDR3 reads CASSSRTSGLSYEQYF.

The gene calls are TRBV29-1 and TRBJ2-1. CDR3 length: 16 residues. CDR1 is SQVTM, CDR2 ANQGSEA, per germline. The CDR3 loop reads CSVEDPGRSSYNEQFF.

This chain connects TRBV29-1 to TRBJ2-7. Per the germline V gene, CDR1 is SQVTM and CDR2 is ANQGSEA. This CDR3 has 12 amino acids. The chain's CDR3 is CSVESAPGEQYF.

The CDR3 protein is CASSQEPGGETQYF. The chain carries TRBV4-2 and TRBJ2-5; TCRdb's D call, TRBD1, is unchecked because there is no DNA. The germline CDR1 and CDR2 sequences are LGHNA and YNFKEQ. This CDR3 comprises 14 residues.

V gene TRBV6-5 combines with J gene TRBJ2-5; the D call of TRBD1 rests on TCRdb alone, since no DNA is present to check it. In germline, CDR1 is MNHEY, CDR2 SVGAGI. This CDR3 contains 14 residues. CDR3 loop: CASSYNRGQETQYF.

J is TRBJ2-1 and V is TRBV19; TCRdb outputs TRBD2, but without DNA this stays unchecked. Germline V gives CDR1 LNHDA, CDR2 SQIVND (reference sequence). This CDR3 spans 15 amino acids. The CDR3 spells CASLSLEVGYNEQFF.

This chain uses TRBV28 with TRBJ1-2; TCRdb gives TRBD1 as the D gene, but with no DNA this cannot be confirmed. The CDR3 covers 15 residues. From germline, CDR1 is MDHEN and CDR2 SYDVKM. This CDR3 is CASSFELQGIGGYTF.

The chain has TRBV7-6 and TRBJ2-2; lacking DNA, the TRBD2 call made by TCRdb goes unchecked. The CDR3 has 14 residues. Per the germline V gene, CDR1 is SGHVS and CDR2 is FNYEAQ. The CDR3 sequence: CASSRLAGAGELFF. The full variable domain, its missing parts supplied by reference TRBV7-6 and TRBJ2-2, is GAGVSQSPRYKVTKRGQDVALRCDPISGHVSLYWYRQALGQGPEFLTYFNYEAQQDKSGLPNDRFSAERPEGSISTLTIQRTEQRDSAMYRCASSRLAGAGELFFGEGSRLTVL.

This chain connects TRBV2 to TRBJ2-3; TCRdb's D gene call, TRBD2, goes unchecked for lack of DNA. CDR3 length: 13 amino acids. Germline CDR1 and CDR2: SNHLY and FYNNEI. The CDR3 reads CASCGGRTDTQYF.

This chain uses TRBV9 with TRBJ1-1; TCRdb's D call of TRBD1 is untestable without DNA. The CDR3 loop spans 15 amino acids. Germline V gene data show CDR1 as SGDLS and CDR2 as YYNGEE. Here the CDR3 reads CASSAYGGENTEAFF.

The chain uses TRBV29-1 and TRBJ2-1; the TCRdb D gene call, TRBD2, has no DNA to confirm it. Germline CDR1 is SQVTM and CDR2 is ANQGSEA. The CDR3 spans 14 residues. This chain's CDR3 is CSPIRGGSYNEPFF.